This is a list of T cell receptor beta chains from one sample in a study of shared clonotypes between healthy human individuals. Assay used: immunoSEQ multiplex PCR; TCRdb lists only in-frame clones, some missing. The sample contains a few million clones, approximately 94% of which appear only once. Input material: naive CD4+ T cells sorted from blood. These TCRs come from a man aged 18-30 years in good health. Each CDR3 is given without its conserved first and last residue. The order of the fields is clone size, J gene, V gene, CDR3 protein. Expanded clones get a size class; other rows say once, few or many, or leave the size out.

size: -
J: TRBJ1-5
V: TRBV7-2
CDR3: ASSWTLNQPQH

size: -
J: TRBJ2-3
V: TRBV29-1
CDR3: SVDGNTDTQY

size: -
J: TRBJ1-6
V: TRBV18
CDR3: ASSPPVPSYNSPLH

size: -
J: TRBJ1-2
V: TRBV6-5
CDR3: ASGETGIGGYT

size: -
J: TRBJ1-4
V: TRBV28
CDR3: ASSSRPGGDEKLF

size: -
J: TRBJ1-6
V: TRBV19
CDR3: ASSIVGEMDNSPLH

size: -
J: TRBJ2-3
V: TRBV6-1
CDR3: ASSGVGAQTDTQY

size: -
J: TRBJ1-4
V: TRBV9
CDR3: ASSGSLLAPTEGEKLF

size: -
J: TRBJ1-6
V: TRBV27
CDR3: ASSPTGRGYNSPLH

size: -
J: TRBJ2-5
V: TRBV6-6
CDR3: ASSYRPSGRGETQY

size: -
J: TRBJ1-6
V: TRBV5-4
CDR3: ASSNRGLIPYNSPLH

size: -
J: TRBJ2-3
V: TRBV7-9
CDR3: ASSLSPLTGDTQY

size: -
J: TRBJ2-2
V: TRBV7-2
CDR3: ASSPGIGRRSSGELF

size: -
J: TRBJ2-1
V: TRBV5-1
CDR3: ASSPFSGATSYNEQF

size: -
J: TRBJ2-1
V: TRBV7-9
CDR3: ASTLGRGDLVDEQF

size: once
J: TRBJ1-3
V: TRBV7-8
CDR3: ASTKTGKSSGNTIY

size: once
J: TRBJ2-3
V: TRBV5-4
CDR3: ASSTLGGDTQY

size: -
J: TRBJ2-5
V: TRBV2
CDR3: ASSGFDRHQETQY

size: -
J: TRBJ1-2
V: TRBV2
CDR3: ASSDRTGALNYGYT

size: -
J: TRBJ2-5
V: TRBV6-5
CDR3: ASSYGRGQETQY

size: -
J: TRBJ1-6
V: TRBV30
CDR3: ATAGGLSNSPLH

size: -
J: TRBJ2-3
V: TRBV7-2
CDR3: ASSYPGLAGGGTDTQY

size: -
J: TRBJ2-2
V: TRBV7-9
CDR3: ASSLTLGWPGELF

size: -
J: TRBJ2-3
V: TRBV5-1
CDR3: ASSTRTGAADTQY

size: -
J: TRBJ2-7
V: TRBV5-1
CDR3: ASSTTAAESYEQY

size: -
J: TRBJ2-7
V: TRBV4-1
CDR3: ASSQPGQGHEQY

size: -
J: TRBJ1-2
V: TRBV10-3
CDR3: AIRKGINYGYT

size: -
J: TRBJ2-5
V: TRBV7-2
CDR3: ASSFGAGNQETQY